Each of the 21 T cell receptor beta chains below was sequenced from the same sample in a study of shared clonotypes between healthy human individuals. Clones were sequenced by immunoSEQ multiplex PCR, and TCRdb holds only the in-frame ones, with some missing. Seen here are around 200,000 clones, over 85% observed once, and the top ten hold around 0.067%. Sequenced material: naive CD4+ T cells sorted from blood. Subset noted: CD45RA+ positively selected. These receptors all come from a woman aged 25 to 39 in good health.

This chain joins TRBV5-1 and TRBJ1-4; D is ambiguous. Germline CDR1 is SGHRS and CDR2 is YFSETQ. V was trimmed by 0 bases and J by 8 bases, leaving 14 bases between them. The CDR3 spans 15 residues. The CDR3 nucleotides are TGCGCCAGCAGCTTGGAGGCCGGGGTCGGGGAAAAACTGTTTTTT. Protein: CASSLEAGVGEKLFF.

CDR3 region: CASNTAGEGTGELFF. CDR3 DNA sequence: TGCGCCAGCAATACAGCGGGAGAAGGCACCGGGGAGCTGTTTTTT. The chain combines TRBV10-1 with TRBJ2-2, with 8 bases that match TRBD2. Germline trimming cut 7 bases from V and 4 bases from J; bases unmatched to any gene: 8. Germline lookup yields CDR1 WNHNN and CDR2 SYGVQD (reference sequence). The CDR3 length is 15 residues.

The chain has TRBV6-5 and TRBJ2-7; D gene unclear. Trimming cost V 0 bases and J 3 bases, with 12 bases left between them. The CDR3 covers 15 residues. Germline assignment: CDR1 MNHEY and CDR2 SVGAGI. The CDR3 DNA reads as TGTGCCAGCAGTTACTCGGGTCAAAATAGCTACGAGCAGTACTTC. This encodes CASSYSGQNSYEQYF.

The genes are TRBV5-4 and TRBJ1-4; possible D gene TRBD1, 6 bases. Deletions cut 0 bases from V and 7 bases from J, with 13 bases between. The CDR3 is made up of 15 amino acids. CDR1 SGHNT and CDR2 YYREEE come from the germline V gene (reference sequence). This CDR3 is CASSLDYRESEKLFF. DNA for the CDR3: TGTGCCAGCAGCTTGGATTACAGGGAGAGTGAAAAACTGTTTTTT.

The chain links TRBV2 to TRBJ1-1; D uncertain. CDR1 is SNHLY and CDR2 is FYNNEI in the germline V gene. V was cut by 1 base and J by 3 bases, with 6 bases left in between. The CDR3 covers 13 residues. The CDR3 region is CASSEVPDTEAFF. CDR3 sequence (DNA): TGTGCCAGCAGTGAAGTCCCCGACACTGAAGCTTTCTTT. Full variable domain (missing parts from reference TRBV2 and TRBJ1-1): EPEVTQTPSHQVTQMGQEVILRCVPISNHLYFYWYRQILGQKVEFLVSFYNNEISEKSEIFDDQFSVERPDGSNFTLKIRSTKLEDSAMYFCASSEVPDTEAFFGQGTRLTVV.

The genes are TRBV18 and TRBJ2-7; D is perhaps TRBD1 or TRBD2 (5 bases each). Germline V CDR1 and CDR2: KGHSH, LQKENI. There are 14 residues in the CDR3. Trimming shortened V by 1 base and J by 9 bases, and 16 bases separated the two germline ends. CDR3 amino acids: CASSPRSSEGRQYF. CDR3 nucleotides: TGTGCCAGCTCACCACGCAGTAGTGAGGGGAGGCAGTACTTC.

The chain couples TRBV7-7 to TRBJ2-1; the match to TRBD2 covers 15 bases. This CDR3 is built from 17 residues. J was trimmed by 7 bases and V by 5 bases; bases with no gene match: 9. Germline lookup yields CDR1 SSHAT and CDR2 FNYEAQ (reference sequence). CDR3 in amino acids: CASSLIGLAGGQNEQFF. DNA of the CDR3: TGTGCCAGCAGCCTAATAGGACTAGCGGGAGGGCAAAATGAGCAGTTCTTC. Combining the CDR3 with reference TRBV7-7 and TRBJ2-1 gives the whole variable domain GAGVSQSPRYKVTKRGQDVTLRCDPISSHATLYWYQQALGQGPEFLTYFNYEAQPDKSGLPSDRFSAERPEGSISTLTIQRTEQRDSAMYRCASSLIGLAGGQNEQFFGPGTRLTVL.

The V gene is TRBV10-2, the J gene TRBJ2-7; 8 bases agree with TRBD1. V shed 4 bases, J shed 2 bases, and the junction held 4 bases outside the gene matches. CDR1 is WSHSY and CDR2 is SAAADI in the germline V gene. This CDR3 has 14 amino acids. CDR3 in amino acids: CASSGDRLTYEQYF. DNA for the CDR3: TGCGCCAGCAGTGGGGACAGGTTAACCTACGAGCAGTACTTC.

The chain employs TRBV10-3 and TRBJ1-5, with 9 bases fitting TRBD1. CDR3 size: 15 residues. Germline V lookup: CDR1 ENHRY, CDR2 SYGVKD. The trim removed 4 bases at V and 5 bases at J, leaving 6 bases unmatched. CDR3 nucleotides: TGTGCCATCAGTGGGGGACAGGGTGCGGATCAGCCCCAGCATTTT. Translating it yields CAISGGQGADQPQHF.

This chain connects TRBV7-9 to TRBJ2-1; TRBD2 aligns across 7 bases. The CDR3 sequence is 16 residues long. Germline-derived CDR1 and CDR2 are SEHNR and FQNEAQ (reference sequence). The V and J ends lost 5 bases and 6 bases, in that order; junction bases with no gene match: 13. The chain's CDR3 is CASSPKVGLGVNEQFF. CDR3 nucleotide sequence: TGTGCCAGCAGCCCAAAAGTCGGACTAGGAGTCAATGAGCAGTTCTTC.

This clone was recorded only once. CDR3 region: CASGLGDVLRGYTF. The DNA for the CDR3 is TGTGCCAGCGGACTGGGAGATGTACTCCGGGGCTACACCTTC. The chain is built from TRBV5-8 and TRBJ1-2, with D unclear. Germline CDR1 reads SGHTS; CDR2 reads YDEGEE. The CDR3 runs 14 residues. Trimming left V 7 bases short and J 8 bases short, with 21 bases between.

The rearrangement uses TRBV2 and TRBJ2-1, with 10 bases lining up with TRBD1. The V gene's germline CDR1 is SNHLY and CDR2 FYNNEI. CDR3 length equals 14 residues. V shed 6 bases, J shed 7 bases, and the junction held 6 bases outside the gene matches. CDR3 residues: CASRATGGGNEQFF. The CDR3 bases are TGTGCCAGCAGGGCGACAGGGGGCGGAAATGAGCAGTTCTTC.

The chain links TRBV4-1 to TRBJ2-7, with a weak D call TRBD2 (6 bases). Trimming took off 2 bases at V and 3 bases at J, with 23 bases between the two ends. Germline-derived CDR1 and CDR2 are MGHRA and YSYEKL. The CDR3 contains 18 residues. The CDR3 bases are TGCGCCAGCAGCCAAAGACTAGTGCCCTTACTCGGCGACTACGAGCAGTACTTC. Translated: CASSQRLVPLLGDYEQYF.

J is TRBJ2-7 and V is TRBV5-1; maybe TRBD2 (6 bases). From germline, CDR1 is SGHRS and CDR2 YFSETQ. The CDR3 is 14 amino acids. Trimming pared 6 bases from V and 6 bases from J, leaving 19 bases between. The CDR3 here is CASTEGLPRSEQYF. CDR3 DNA: TGCGCCAGCACGGAGGGGCTACCTAGAAGCGAGCAGTACTTC. Full variable domain (missing parts from reference TRBV5-1 and TRBJ2-7): KAGVTQTPRYLIKTRGQQVTLSCSPISGHRSVSWYQQTPGQGLQFLFEYFSETQRNKGNFPGRFSGRQFSNSRSEMNVSTLELGDSALYLCASTEGLPRSEQYFGPGTRLTVT.

The gene calls are TRBV20-1 and TRBJ2-5; tentative D call: TRBD1 (5 bases). The DNA end is more similar to TRBJ2-7, so the J call may be wrong. This CDR3 region has 11 residues. Germline CDR1 reads DFQATT; CDR2 reads SNEGSKA (reference sequence). This CDR3 reads CSARFRDEQYF. As DNA, the CDR3 is TGCAGTGCTAGGTTCAGGGACGAGCAGTACTTC.

The V and J genes are TRBV28 and TRBJ2-1; 7 bases agree with TRBD1. V lost 9 bases, J lost 4 bases, and 9 bases stayed unmatched. This CDR3 is 14 amino acids long. Germline CDR1 MDHEN, CDR2 SYDVKM. CDR3 protein: CARHRGVNYNEQFF. DNA of the CDR3: TGTGCCAGACACAGGGGAGTTAATTACAATGAGCAGTTCTTC.

The chain recombines TRBV28 with TRBJ1-5; 9 bases map to TRBD1. There are 16 residues in the CDR3. V lost 2 bases, J lost 2 bases, and 4 bases stayed unmatched. Germline V gene data show CDR1 as MDHEN and CDR2 as SYDVKM. This CDR3 reads CASSLTGGLGNQPQHF. In DNA, the CDR3 is TGTGCCAGCAGTTTAACAGGGGGCCTGGGCAATCAGCCCCAGCATTTT.

The V call is TRBV2, the J call TRBJ1-5; possibly TRBD1 for D (6 bases). Trimming removed 5 bases from V and 0 bases from J, with 20 bases in between. The germline V gene has CDR1 SNHLY and CDR2 FYNNEI. This CDR3 is built from 18 residues. The CDR3 bases are TGTGCCAGCAGTTACGCTTTTGACCAGGGGTATAGCAATCAGCCCCAGCATTTT. Translation: CASSYAFDQGYSNQPQHF. The full variable domain, rest sourced from reference TRBV2 and TRBJ1-5, is EPEVTQTPSHQVTQMGQEVILRCVPISNHLYFYWYRQILGQKVEFLVSFYNNEISEKSEIFDDQFSVERPDGSNFTLKIRSTKLEDSAMYFCASSYAFDQGYSNQPQHFGDGTRLSIL.

The V and J genes are TRBV11-2 and TRBJ2-7, with D perhaps matching TRBD2 (5 bases). This CDR3 region has 14 residues. Germline V gives CDR1 SGHAT, CDR2 FQNNGV. V was trimmed by 3 bases and J by 0 bases, leaving 9 bases between them. For the CDR3, the DNA is TGTGCCAGCAGCTTCCTGGAGGACTCCTACGAGCAGTACTTC. It yields the protein CASSFLEDSYEQYF.

The V call is TRBV5-1, the J call TRBJ1-1; 8 bases map to TRBD1. With 0 bases clipped from V and 1 base from J, the junction kept 2 bases outside the gene matches. Germline loops: CDR1 SGHRS, CDR2 YFSETQ. This CDR3 comprises 15 residues. The CDR3 DNA reads TGCGCCAGCAGCTTGGGTGGACAGGGGAACACTGAAGCTTTCTTT. It codes for CASSLGGQGNTEAFF. Looking up the rest from reference TRBV5-1 and TRBJ1-1 gives the full variable domain: KAGVTQTPRYLIKTRGQQVTLSCSPISGHRSVSWYQQTPGQGLQFLFEYFSETQRNKGNFPGRFSGRQFSNSRSEMNVSTLELGDSALYLCASSLGGQGNTEAFFGQGTRLTVV.

This clone was recorded once. V gene TRBV27 combines with J gene TRBJ1-2; 7 bases fit TRBD1. The length of the CDR3 is 14 residues. Germline V gene lookup returns CDR1 MNHEY and CDR2 SMNVEV (reference sequence). The ends lost 6 bases at V and 9 bases at J; junction bases unmatched: 13. CDR3 coding DNA: TGTGCCAGCAGAAAACTCAAACAGGGGAGTAGCTACACCTTC. Its translation: CASRKLKQGSSYTF.